This T cell receptor (beta chain) was sequenced during a study of blood T cells in healthy people across ages. The use of a sample-barcoded 5' primer and a J-beta primer mix characterized a second PCR of roughly 6 to 11 cycles. TCRdb reprocessed the 5' RACE reads with MiXCR, giving one entry per CDR3 protein. Of approximately 1,700,000 distinct CDR3 sequences in the sample, 35% to 50% were seen once. This clonotype was found a few times. The CDR3 extends over 15 amino acids. CDR1 and CDR2 (germline): SGHKS, YYEKEE (reference sequence). Trimming removed 2 bases at V and 0 bases at J, with 11 bases between.

The receptor was derived from a human donor in good health. V is TRBV5-5 and J is TRBJ1-2; D unresolved. The sample was blood. The CDR3 bases are TGTGCCAGCAGCTTCTTTCCAGTTCCTAACTATGGCTACACCTTC. Its protein is CASSFFPVPNYGYTF.